This T cell receptor (beta chain) was identified during a study of blood T cells in healthy people across ages. Per the germline V gene, CDR1 is SGHTA and CDR2 is FQGNSA. This CDR3 has 14 amino acids. Deletions cut 2 bases from V and 1 base from J, with 8 bases between. This clonotype occurred a few times. Its cognate antigen is unknown. General observations from the study: Both naive CD4+ cell counts and diversity were greater in long-lived donors than in aged donors.

A sample-barcoded 5' primer and a J-beta primer mix were used in a second PCR of about 7 to 11 cycles. In TCRdb, the 5' RACE reads were re-called with MiXCR into one record per CDR3 protein. The data contain approximately 940,000 distinct CDR3 sequences, around 49% of them singletons. Healthy Caucasian individuals from Russia aged about 6 to 90 were enrolled as donors. Samples had at least 6.5 million PBMCs isolated from them. Sequenced material: blood. The receptor comes from a man aged 25-45 years in good health. V usage is TRBV7-2 and J usage is TRBJ1-1, with D uncertain. For the CDR3, the DNA is TGTGCCAGCAGCTTATTATGGGGGAACACTGAAGCTTTCTTT. This translates into CASSLLWGNTEAFF.